The clone carrying this T cell receptor beta chain showed up just once. These data belong to a study of CD8+CD57+ T cells in acquired aplastic anemia. Germline V lookup: CDR1 SGDLS, CDR2 YYNGEE. V lost 2 bases and J lost 7, with 13 bases in between. The CDR3 sequence is 13 residues long. CDR3 and TCR beta VDJ profiling relied on genomic DNA as the template. A single record per CDR3 protein comes from TCRdb applying MiXCR to the reads. The data hold roughly 190,000 distinct CDR3 sequences, with less than 70% observed a single time. The sequence came from a human donor in good health, serving as a control. Source material: sorted CD4+, CD8+, or CD8+CD57+ T cells (not recorded which) from PBMCs. The rearrangement uses TRBV9 and TRBJ2-7; unclear D gene. Written as DNA, the CDR3 is TGTGCCAGCAGCGTGCTTGGGGAAGGGGAGCAGTACTTC. This codes for CASSVLGEGEQYF.